The clone carrying this T cell receptor delta chain was seen only a few times. What it binds is not known. A far larger clone is a single base away, which makes a read error likely. The same CDR3 also results from other DNA sequences found in this sample. Flow sorting of PBMC yielded separate Vgamma9/Vdelta2+ and Vdelta2-negative gammadelta T cell populations for bulk repertoire analysis. The entry originates in a study of γδ T cells in repeated Plasmodium falciparum infection. Study-level background: Malian children with intense seasonal malaria exposure were compared with matched Australian children. Donors had four controlled P. falciparum NF54 infections over about 640 days.

Each sorted gammadelta sample had TRG and TRD chains sequenced. TCRdb reran clone calling via CATT on the multiplex PCR reads. This table has tens of thousands of delta-chain clones, about 1.6% appearing once. The study's findings and limits: Vdelta2-negative gammadelta repertoires, largely Vdelta1+, seemingly showed infection-driven waves of new clonal selection.

Germline V gene lookup returns CDR1 TSWWSYY and CDR2 QGS. The CDR3 has 16 amino acids. The receptor was derived from a pool of human donors (malaria-infected and uninfected, not separated). The chain has TRDV1 and TRDJ1; D unresolved. The sample taken for sequencing was gamma-delta T cells from blood. In DNA form, the CDR3 reads TGTGCTCTTGGTGAACGAAGGGGCCCCCATACCGATAAACTCATCTTT. This sequence encodes CALGERRGPHTDKLIF.